This TCR beta chain comes out of a study of cytomegalovirus exposure and HLA in healthy donors. The CDR3 spans 15 residues. The ends were cut back, 6 bases at V and 2 bases at J, with 16 bases in the middle. Germline assignment: CDR1 WSHSY and CDR2 SAAADI. In the PCR, 60 Vbeta and 13 Jbeta primers were used. Some clones are missing from TCRdb's copy, which holds only in-frame ones; the method was immunoSEQ multiplex PCR. The sample holds 150,000 to 200,000 clones, roughly 83% seen once. The chain is built from TRBV10-2 and TRBJ2-5, with D possibly TRBD1 on 6 matching bases. The source material was PBMCs. The origin of this receptor is a boy aged 2 to 9 in good health and CMV-seronegative. The CDR3 loop is CASSKNSDRQETQYF. The CDR3 DNA follows: TGCGCCAGCAGCAAAAACTCTGACAGGCAAGAGACCCAGTACTTC.